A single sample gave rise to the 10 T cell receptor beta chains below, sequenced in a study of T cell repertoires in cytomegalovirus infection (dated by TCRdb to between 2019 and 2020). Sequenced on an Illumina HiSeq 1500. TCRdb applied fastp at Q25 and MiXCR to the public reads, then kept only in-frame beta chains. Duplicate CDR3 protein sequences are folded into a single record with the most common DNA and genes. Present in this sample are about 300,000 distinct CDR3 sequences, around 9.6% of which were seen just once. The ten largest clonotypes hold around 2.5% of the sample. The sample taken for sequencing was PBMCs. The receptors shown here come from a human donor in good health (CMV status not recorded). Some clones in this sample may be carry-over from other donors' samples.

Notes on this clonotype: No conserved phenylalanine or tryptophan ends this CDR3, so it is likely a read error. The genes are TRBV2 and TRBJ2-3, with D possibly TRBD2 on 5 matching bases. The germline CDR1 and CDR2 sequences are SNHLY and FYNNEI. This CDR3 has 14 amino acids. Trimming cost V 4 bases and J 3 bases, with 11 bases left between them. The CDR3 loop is CASSVMSGTDTQYL. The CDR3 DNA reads TGTGCCAGCAGTGTTATGAGCGGTACAGATACGCAGTATTTA.

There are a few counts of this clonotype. The CDR3 nucleotides read TGTGCCAGCAGTTTTTCCGACAGGGCCACCGGGGAGCTGTTTTTT. It specifies CASSFSDRATGELFF. This chain joins TRBV28 and TRBJ2-2, with TRBD1 identical over 7 bases. The CDR3 extends over 15 amino acids. Germline CDR1 reads MDHEN; CDR2 reads SYDVKM. The trim removed 3 bases at V and 4 bases at J, leaving 5 bases unmatched.

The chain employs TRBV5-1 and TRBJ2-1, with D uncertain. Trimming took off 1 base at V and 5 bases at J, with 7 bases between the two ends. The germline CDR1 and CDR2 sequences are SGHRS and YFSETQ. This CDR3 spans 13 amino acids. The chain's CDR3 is CASSLNVDNEQFF. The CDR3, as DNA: TGCGCCAGCAGCTTGAACGTCGACAATGAGCAGTTCTTC.

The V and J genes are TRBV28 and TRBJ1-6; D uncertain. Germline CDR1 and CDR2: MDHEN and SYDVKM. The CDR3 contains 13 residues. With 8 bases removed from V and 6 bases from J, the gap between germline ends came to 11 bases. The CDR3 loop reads CASSQEPNSPLHF. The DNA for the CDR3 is TGTGCCAGCTCTCAGGAGCCTAATTCACCCCTCCACTTT.

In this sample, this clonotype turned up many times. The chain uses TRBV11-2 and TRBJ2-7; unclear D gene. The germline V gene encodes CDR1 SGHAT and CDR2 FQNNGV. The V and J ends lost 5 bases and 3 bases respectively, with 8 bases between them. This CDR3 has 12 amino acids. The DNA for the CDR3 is TGTGCCAGCAGCAGCGACGGCTACGAGCAGTACGTC. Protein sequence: CASSSDGYEQYV.

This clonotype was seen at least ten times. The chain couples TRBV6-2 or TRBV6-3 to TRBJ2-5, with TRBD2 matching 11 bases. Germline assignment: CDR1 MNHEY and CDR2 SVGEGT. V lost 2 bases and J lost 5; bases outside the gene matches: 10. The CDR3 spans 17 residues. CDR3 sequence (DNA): TGTGCCAGCAGTTACCCCAGACTAGCGGGGCGTCGGGAGACCCAGTACTTC. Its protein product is CASSYPRLAGRRETQYF.

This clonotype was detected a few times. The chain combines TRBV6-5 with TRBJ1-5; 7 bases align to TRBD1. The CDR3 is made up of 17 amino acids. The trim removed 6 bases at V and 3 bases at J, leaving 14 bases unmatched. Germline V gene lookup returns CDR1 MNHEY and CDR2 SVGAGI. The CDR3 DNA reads TGTGCCAGCAGCTTGAATCAGGGGGATAGGGTCAATCAGCCCCAGCATTTT. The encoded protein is CASSLNQGDRVNQPQHF.

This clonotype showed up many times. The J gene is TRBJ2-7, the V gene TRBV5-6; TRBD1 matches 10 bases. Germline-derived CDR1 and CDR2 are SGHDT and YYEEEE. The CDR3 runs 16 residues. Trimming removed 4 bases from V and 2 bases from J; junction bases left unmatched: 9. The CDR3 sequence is CASSRGQGTHAYEQYV. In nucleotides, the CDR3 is TGTGCCAGCAGCAGGGGACAGGGGACCCACGCCTACGAGCAGTACGTC.

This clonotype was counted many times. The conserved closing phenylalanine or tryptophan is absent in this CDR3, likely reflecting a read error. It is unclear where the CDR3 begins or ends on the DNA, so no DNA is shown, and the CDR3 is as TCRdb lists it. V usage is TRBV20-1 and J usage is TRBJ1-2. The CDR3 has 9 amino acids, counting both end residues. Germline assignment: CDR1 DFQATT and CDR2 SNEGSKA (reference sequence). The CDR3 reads CSASGRVAS.

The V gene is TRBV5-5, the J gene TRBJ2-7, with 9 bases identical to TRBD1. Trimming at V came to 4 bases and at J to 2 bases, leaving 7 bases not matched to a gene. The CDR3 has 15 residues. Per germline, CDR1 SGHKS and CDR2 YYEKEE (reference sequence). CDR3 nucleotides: TGTGCCAGCAGCAAGACAGGGGGTTCTGCCTACGAGCAGTACGTC. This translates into CASSKTGGSAYEQYV.